These 32 T cell receptor beta chains were all obtained from the same sample, sequenced in a study of blood T cell repertoires in COVID-19. TCRdb's copy holds only in-frame clones and misses some; the assay was immunoSEQ multiplex PCR. The repertoire holds 90,000 to 120,000 clones, with less than 75% as singletons. The sample taken for sequencing was peripheral blood. Every receptor here comes from a woman aged 40 to 49 with acute or convalescent COVID-19.

The chain recombines TRBV27 with TRBJ1-6; D might be TRBD1 (5 bases). CDR1 MNHEY and CDR2 SMNVEV come from the germline V gene (reference sequence). V dropped 6 bases and J dropped 6 bases, with 6 bases sitting between them. The CDR3 is made up of 12 amino acids. In DNA form, the CDR3 reads TGTGCCAGCAGGACAGTTAATTCACCCCTCCACTTT. This encodes CASRTVNSPLHF.

The chain combines TRBV7-7 with TRBJ2-7, with D possibly TRBD1 on 5 matching bases. V lost 1 base, J lost 5 bases, and 12 bases lay in between. This CDR3 comprises 14 residues. From germline, CDR1 is SSHAT and CDR2 FNYEAQ (reference sequence). The CDR3 nucleotides are TGTGCCAGCAGCTTAGGAGGTGGCAGGGACGAGCAGTACTTC. It encodes CASSLGGGRDEQYF.

This clone showed up just a few times. The chain employs TRBV6-1 and TRBJ1-6, with D maybe TRBD1 (5 bases). Per germline, CDR1 MNHNS and CDR2 SASEGT. The V and J ends lost 7 bases and 4 bases respectively, with 11 bases between them. The CDR3 totals 14 residues. The CDR3 sequence: CASTTTAYNSPLHF. In nucleotides, the CDR3 is TGTGCCAGCACAACGACAGCTTATAATTCACCCCTCCACTTT.

The chain uses TRBV7-2 and TRBJ2-5; D unclear. Germline CDR1 SGHTA, CDR2 FQGNSA. The CDR3 totals 14 residues. The V gene lost 1 base and the J gene lost 3 bases, with 9 bases spanning the gap. In DNA, the CDR3 is TGTGCCAGCAGCTTAGGTCTCTCAGAAGAGACCCAGTACTTC. Amino acids: CASSLGLSEETQYF. Based on the CDR3 plus reference TRBV7-2 and TRBJ2-5, the full variable domain is GAGVSQSPSNKVTEKGKDVELRCDPISGHTALYWYRQSLGQGLEFLIYFQGNSAPDKSGLPSDRFSAERTGGSVSTLTIQRTQQEDSAVYLCASSLGLSEETQYFGPGTRLLVL.

The rearrangement uses TRBV28 and TRBJ2-5; tentatively, D is TRBD2 (5 bases). CDR3 length: 15 residues. V shed 5 bases and J shed 2 bases, with 15 bases lying between them. Germline V gene lookup returns CDR1 MDHEN and CDR2 SYDVKM. CDR3 loop: CASSPPPGNQETQYF. The CDR3, as DNA: TGTGCCAGCAGTCCCCCTCCGGGGAATCAAGAGACCCAGTACTTC. The full variable domain, rest sourced from reference TRBV28 and TRBJ2-5, is DVKVTQSSRYLVKRTGEKVFLECVQDMDHENMFWYRQDPGLGLRLIYFSYDVKMKEKGDIPEGYSVSREKKERFSLILESASTNQTSMYLCASSPPPGNQETQYFGPGTRLLVL.

The chain couples TRBV7-2 to TRBJ2-7; 8 bases align to TRBD2. Germline CDR1 and CDR2: SGHTA and FQGNSA. V lost 5 bases, J lost 4 bases, and 10 bases stayed unmatched. This CDR3 region has 15 residues. CDR3 nucleotides: TGTGCCAGCAGCCTTACGACTAGCGCAGTGTACGAGCAGTACTTC. Amino acids: CASSLTTSAVYEQYF.

This clone was seen a handful of times. The chain has TRBV12-3 or TRBV12-4 and TRBJ1-2; D not certain. V was cut by 6 bases and J by 8 bases, with 16 bases left in between. This CDR3 has 13 amino acids. CDR3 protein: CASSPGSRVGYTF. The CDR3 coding sequence is TGTGCCAGCAGCCCTGGGAGCCGAGTAGGCTACACCTTC.

The chain links TRBV6-6 to TRBJ2-7; a weak D match, TRBD1 (6 bases). With 4 bases removed from V and 2 bases from J, the gap between germline ends came to 18 bases. CDR3 size: 16 residues. The germline V gene encodes CDR1 MNHNY and CDR2 SVGAGI (reference sequence). The CDR3 DNA follows: TGTGCCAGCAGTTCCTCCCTCCGGGACACCACCTACGAGCAGTACTTC. It translates to CASSSSLRDTTYEQYF.

This clone was picked up one time. The rearrangement uses TRBV6-5 and TRBJ2-3; TRBD2 might be the D (6 bases). Trimming took off 10 bases at V and 6 bases at J, with 17 bases between the two ends. Germline lookup yields CDR1 MNHEY and CDR2 SVGAGI. The CDR3 runs 13 residues. CDR3 sequence: CATAGTSVDTQYF. The CDR3 bases are TGTGCCACCGCCGGGACTTCCGTGGATACGCAGTATTTT.

The V and J genes are TRBV5-1 and TRBJ2-3; 7 bases are shared with TRBD1. Germline V gene lookup returns CDR1 SGHRS and CDR2 YFSETQ. The junction had 9 bases not matched to a gene; V was cut back by 7 bases and J by 4 bases. CDR3 length: 14 amino acids. The DNA for the CDR3 is TGCGCCAGCGGTCAAGGGGGCCGCGCAGATACGCAGTATTTT. Amino acids: CASGQGGRADTQYF.

The V gene is TRBV6-6, the J gene TRBJ1-3; perhaps TRBD1 as D (6 bases). Germline assignment: CDR1 MNHNY and CDR2 SVGAGI (reference sequence). The CDR3 has 14 residues. The V gene lost 4 bases and the J gene lost 15 bases, with 22 bases spanning the gap. This chain's CDR3 is CASSSGTRDFGAYF. The CDR3 DNA is TGTGCCAGCAGTTCCGGGACACGGGATTTTGGGGCATATTTT.

V is TRBV28 and J is TRBJ1-5; D call uncertain. Germline loops: CDR1 MDHEN, CDR2 SYDVKM. V shed 6 bases and J shed 5 bases, with 8 bases lying between them. The CDR3 spans 12 residues. The CDR3 bases are TGTGCCAGCAGCCTAACAGATCAGCCCCAGCATTTT. Its translation: CASSLTDQPQHF.

The V gene is TRBV11-1, the J gene TRBJ1-3; maybe TRBD1 (6 bases). CDR1 and CDR2 (germline): SGHAT, FQDESV (reference sequence). V lost 5 bases and J 4 bases, leaving 12 bases between the germline ends. The CDR3 consists of 14 residues. The CDR3 reads CASSPGTTGNTIYF. CDR3 nucleotide sequence: TGTGCCAGCAGCCCCGGGACAACCGGAAACACCATATATTTT.

The rearrangement joins TRBV19 to TRBJ1-2; TRBD1 matches 7 bases. The CDR3 sequence is 13 residues long. After removal of 6 bases from V and 5 bases from J, the junction contained 6 bases not matched to a gene. The V gene's germline CDR1 is LNHDA and CDR2 SQIVND (reference sequence). The CDR3 here is CASSLQGIYGYTF. Here the CDR3 DNA reads TGTGCCAGTAGCCTACAGGGGATATATGGCTACACCTTC.

This clone was observed a few times. V is TRBV5-1 and J is TRBJ2-7; 12 bases agree with TRBD2. Germline trimming cut 3 bases from V and 2 bases from J; bases unmatched to any gene: 0. The CDR3 spans 14 residues. Looked up from germline, CDR1 is SGHRS and CDR2 is YFSETQ. The CDR3 protein is CASSSSGGAYEQYF. Written as DNA, the CDR3 is TGCGCCAGCAGCTCTAGCGGGGGGGCCTACGAGCAGTACTTC.

The rearrangement links TRBV5-6 to TRBJ1-4; D is ambiguous. Trimming took off 1 base at V and 7 bases at J, with 8 bases between the two ends. Looked up from germline, CDR1 is SGHDT and CDR2 is YYEEEE. The CDR3 has 13 amino acids. The CDR3 here is CASSLMGIEKLFF. CDR3 coding DNA: TGTGCCAGCAGCTTGATGGGCATTGAAAAACTGTTTTTT.

The chain is built from TRBV29-1 and TRBJ2-1; D unclear. This CDR3 has 11 residues. Germline V gene sequence: CDR1 SQVTM, CDR2 ANQGSEA. V lost 5 bases to trimming and J lost 8 bases, with 10 bases between them. CDR3 nucleotides: TGCAGCGTTCGGCCCAGCGATGAGCAGTTCTTC. Translating it yields CSVRPSDEQFF.

The chain joins TRBV28 to TRBJ1-4; D remains unclear. V was clipped by 2 bases and J by 3 bases, with 13 bases between them. This CDR3 spans 16 amino acids. Germline values: CDR1 MDHEN, CDR2 SYDVKM. The CDR3 bases are TGTGCCAGCAGTTTAGCTAGTTCAGAGGCTAATGAAAAACTGTTTTTT. This translates into CASSLASSEANEKLFF.

The gene calls are TRBV13 and TRBJ2-3; D is perhaps TRBD1 (5 bases). This CDR3 has 13 residues. V lost 5 bases to trimming and J lost 6 bases, with 12 bases between them. Per germline, CDR1 PRHDT and CDR2 FYEKMQ (reference sequence). CDR3 protein: CASSVPGLDTQYF. The CDR3 bases are TGTGCCAGCAGCGTACCAGGGTTGGATACGCAGTATTTT. Full variable domain (rest looked up from reference TRBV13 and TRBJ2-3): AAGVIQSPRHLIKEKRETATLKCYPIPRHDTVYWYQQGPGQDPQFLISFYEKMQSDKGSIPDRFSAQQFSDYHSELNMSSLELGDSALYFCASSVPGLDTQYFGPGTRLTVL.

The chain has TRBV9 and TRBJ2-1; TRBD1 matches 7 bases. V lost 3 bases to trimming and J lost 0 bases; unmatched junction nucleotides: 3. This CDR3 region has 15 residues. Germline CDR1 reads SGDLS; CDR2 reads YYNGEE. CDR3 in amino acids: CASSATGISYNEQFF. The CDR3 nucleotides read TGTGCCAGCAGCGCGACAGGGATCTCCTACAATGAGCAGTTCTTC.

In this sample, this clone turned up a few times. The chain combines TRBV7-2 with TRBJ2-7; a weak D match, TRBD1 (6 bases). Germline V gives CDR1 SGHTA, CDR2 FQGNSA. Trimming removed 1 base from V and 1 base from J, with 14 bases in between. The CDR3 is made up of 16 amino acids. CDR3 sequence reads: CASSLGQAGGSYEQYF. In DNA form, the CDR3 reads TGTGCCAGCAGCTTAGGACAGGCAGGCGGTTCCTACGAGCAGTACTTC.

DNA for the CDR3: TGTGCCAGCAGCCCGGGACAGGGGTTAAATGAGCAGTTCTTC. This sequence encodes CASSPGQGLNEQFF. The chain joins TRBV2 to TRBJ2-1; 10 bases align to TRBD1. The germline V gene encodes CDR1 SNHLY and CDR2 FYNNEI. V lost 6 bases to trimming and J lost 7 bases; unmatched junction nucleotides: 6. This CDR3 has 14 residues.

The chain joins TRBV7-8 to TRBJ1-5; D gene ambiguous. Germline V gene lookup returns CDR1 SGHVS and CDR2 FQNEAQ. The CDR3 has 12 residues. V was trimmed by 3 bases and J by 5 bases, leaving 5 bases between them. The CDR3, as DNA: TGTGCCAGCAGCTTCCCAGATCAGCCCCAGCATTTT. Its protein product is CASSFPDQPQHF.

On this clone itself: Other DNA sequences from this sample encode an identical CDR3 as well. The rearrangement joins TRBV11-2 to TRBJ1-2; D is ambiguous. V lost 4 bases to trimming and J lost 6 bases, with 9 bases between them. Germline V gives CDR1 SGHAT, CDR2 FQNNGV. The CDR3 is 12 residues long. The CDR3, as DNA: TGTGCCAGCAGCTCAGAGGGAGATGGCTACACCTTC. Its translation is CASSSEGDGYTF.

The chain uses TRBV28 and TRBJ1-4, with a possible D match to TRBD1 (5 bases). CDR3 length equals 16 residues. CDR1 and CDR2 (germline): MDHEN, SYDVKM. Trimming pared 2 bases from V and 4 bases from J, leaving 14 bases between. CDR3 in DNA: TGTGCCAGCAGTTTAGGCCGGGGGAGGGATAATGAAAAACTGTTTTTT. Protein product: CASSLGRGRDNEKLFF.

The chain has TRBV2 and TRBJ1-4; D is undetermined. This CDR3 region has 12 residues. Trimming removed 4 bases from V and 8 bases from J, with 8 bases in between. From germline, CDR1 is SNHLY and CDR2 FYNNEI. CDR3 coding DNA: TGTGCCAGCAGTGGGAGATCGGAAAAACTGTTTTTT. Its protein is CASSGRSEKLFF.

This clone showed up many times. The rearrangement uses TRBV25-1 and TRBJ2-2, with a weak D call TRBD2 (5 bases). The CDR3 extends over 13 amino acids. CDR1 is MGHDK, CDR2 SYGVNS, per germline. With 5 bases removed from V and 4 bases from J, the gap between germline ends came to 8 bases. CDR3 bases: TGTGCCAGCAGTTATGGAGGCACCGGGGAGCTGTTTTTT. Protein product: CASSYGGTGELFF.

This chain connects TRBV5-1 to TRBJ2-1, with D maybe TRBD1 (5 bases). Germline V gives CDR1 SGHRS, CDR2 YFSETQ. The length of the CDR3 is 14 residues. Trimming took off 4 bases at V and 3 bases at J, with 11 bases between the two ends. Here the CDR3 DNA reads TGCGCCAGCAGCCCCCCGGACAACTACAATGAGCAGTTCTTC. This sequence encodes CASSPPDNYNEQFF.

The rearrangement links TRBV13 to TRBJ1-1, with 8 bases that match TRBD1. The length of the CDR3 is 17 residues. Germline CDR1 is PRHDT and CDR2 is FYEKMQ (reference sequence). V was clipped by 6 bases and J by 2 bases; unmatched bases: 14. The CDR3 DNA sequence: TGTGCCAGCAGATTTACCCCAGGGCAGGGGGCAAACACTGAAGCTTTCTTT. It codes for CASRFTPGQGANTEAFF. The full variable domain, its missing parts supplied by reference TRBV13 and TRBJ1-1, is AAGVIQSPRHLIKEKRETATLKCYPIPRHDTVYWYQQGPGQDPQFLISFYEKMQSDKGSIPDRFSAQQFSDYHSELNMSSLELGDSALYFCASRFTPGQGANTEAFFGQGTRLTVV.

In this sample, this clone turned up a few times. The chain uses TRBV6-5 and TRBJ1-1, with D unresolved. The CDR3 length is 12 residues. Trimming cost V 6 bases and J 4 bases, with 9 bases left between them. Germline CDR1 reads MNHEY; CDR2 reads SVGAGI. As DNA, the CDR3 is TGTGCCAGCAGGGAGGGCGGCACTGAAGCTTTCTTT. Its translation: CASREGGTEAFF.

The chain joins TRBV18 to TRBJ2-2, with D possibly being TRBD2 (5 bases). From germline, CDR1 is KGHSH and CDR2 LQKENI. Trimming pared 8 bases from V and 5 bases from J, leaving 18 bases between. This CDR3 is built from 15 residues. The CDR3 DNA follows: TGTGCCAGCACGCTTCTAGCAGTCCGAACCGGGGAGCTGTTTTTT. It codes for CASTLLAVRTGELFF.

The J gene is TRBJ2-3, the V gene TRBV7-9; D might be TRBD1 (6 bases). Germline V gives CDR1 SEHNR, CDR2 FQNEAQ (reference sequence). CDR3 length: 12 residues. V shed 10 bases and J shed 2 bases, with 10 bases lying between them. The CDR3 region has the DNA TGTGCCATCCAGGGGAACACAGATACGCAGTATTTT. Protein sequence: CAIQGNTDTQYF.